This TCR beta chain was identified in a study of blood T cell repertoires in COVID-19. Overall study: Some COVID-19 samples were acute and others convalescent; all came from the United States, Italy and Spain.

V was shortened by 3 bases and J by 0 bases, with 10 bases between the two germline ends. The CDR3 runs to 14 residues. Germline-derived CDR1 and CDR2 are SGHNT and YYREEE (reference sequence). In the authors' methods: The assay estimated nucleated cells by amplifying reference gene primers. Generated by immunoSEQ multiplex PCR, the TCRdb table keeps only in-frame clones and is missing some. Clone size and V and J calls were adopted from that table, with D and trimming inferred from the DNA. The repertoire includes 390,000 or so clones, 86% of them detected once, and roughly 1.4% sits in the top ten.

The V gene is TRBV5-4, the J gene TRBJ2-7; TRBD2 might be the D (6 bases). The receptor was derived from a woman aged 25 to 39 with active or convalescent COVID-19. Sample: peripheral blood. The CDR3 loop is CASSSEGYSYEQYF. CDR3 DNA sequence: TGTGCCAGCAGCTCGGAGGGTTACTCCTACGAGCAGTACTTC.